This TCR beta chain stems from a study of T-cell memory formation after mild COVID-19. This clonotype was observed a handful of times. The CDR3 loop spans 14 amino acids. Germline-derived CDR1 and CDR2 are SGHRS and YFSETQ. V shed 0 bases and J shed 9 bases, with 15 bases lying between them. TCRdb re-analysed the 5' RACE reads in MiXCR, keeping a single row per CDR3 protein. The sample includes about 100,000 distinct CDR3 sequences, 18% of them seen just once. The V and J genes are TRBV5-1 and TRBJ2-5, with D perhaps TRBD1 (6 bases). Sequencing used PBMCs or a T cell subset sorted from them (not recorded which). The TCR was taken from a man aged 18-30 years who had mild COVID-19 (a few samples of this study predate the infection). Cell type and time point are not known. The DNA for the CDR3 is TGCGCCAGCAGCTTGGATGGGGGCGAATGGGCCCAGTACTTC. Translation gives CASSLDGGEWAQYF. The full variable domain, rest sourced from reference TRBV5-1 and TRBJ2-5, is KAGVTQTPRYLIKTRGQQVTLSCSPISGHRSVSWYQQTPGQGLQFLFEYFSETQRNKGNFPGRFSGRQFSNSRSEMNVSTLELGDSALYLCASSLDGGEWAQYFGPGTRLLVL.